This TCR beta chain came from a study of shared clonotypes between healthy human individuals. Study background: A couple of women and three men aged 18 to 49 made up the donors.

Only in-frame clones appear in the TCRdb table, and some are missing; sequencing was by immunoSEQ multiplex PCR. Of some 2,000,000 clones in the sample, 90% to 95% were seen once. About this clone: Its antigen is still unknown.

The V end was cut by 3 bases, the J end by 3 bases, with 5 bases between. The germline V gene encodes CDR1 MDHEN and CDR2 SYDVKM. There are 12 residues in the CDR3. General observations from the study: Only blood was sampled, and tissue TCR repertoires likely differ from blood ones.

Sample: naive CD4+ T cells sorted from blood. Subset here: CD45RA+ positively selected. The sequence was collected from a man between 18 and 35 years old in good health. The chain has TRBV28 and TRBJ1-2; no reliable D call. The CDR3, as DNA: TGTGCCAGCAGTTTTAGGGACTATGGCTACACCTTC. It encodes CASSFRDYGYTF.